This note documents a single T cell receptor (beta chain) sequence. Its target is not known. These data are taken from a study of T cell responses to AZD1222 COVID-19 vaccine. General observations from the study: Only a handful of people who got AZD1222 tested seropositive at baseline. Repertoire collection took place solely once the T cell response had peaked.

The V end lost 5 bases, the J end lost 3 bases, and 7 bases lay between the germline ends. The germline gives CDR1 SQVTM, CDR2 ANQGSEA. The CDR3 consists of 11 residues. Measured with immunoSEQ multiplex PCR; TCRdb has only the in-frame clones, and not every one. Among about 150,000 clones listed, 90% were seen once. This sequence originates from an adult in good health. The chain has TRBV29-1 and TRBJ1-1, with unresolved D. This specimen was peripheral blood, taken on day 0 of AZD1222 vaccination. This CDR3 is CSVSSDTEAFF. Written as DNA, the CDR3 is TGCAGCGTTTCTTCAGACACTGAAGCTTTCTTT.